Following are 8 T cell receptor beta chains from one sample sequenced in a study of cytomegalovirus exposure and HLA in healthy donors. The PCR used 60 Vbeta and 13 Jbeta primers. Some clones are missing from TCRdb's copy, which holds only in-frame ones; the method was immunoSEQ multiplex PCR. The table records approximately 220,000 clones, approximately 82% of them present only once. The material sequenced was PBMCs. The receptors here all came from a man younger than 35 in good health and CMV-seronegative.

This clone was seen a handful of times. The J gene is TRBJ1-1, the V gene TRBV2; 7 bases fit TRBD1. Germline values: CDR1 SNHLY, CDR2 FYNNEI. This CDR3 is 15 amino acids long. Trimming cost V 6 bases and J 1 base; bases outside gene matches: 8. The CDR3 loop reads CASSRQGASNTEAFF. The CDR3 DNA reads TGTGCCAGCAGCCGACAGGGCGCTTCGAACACTGAAGCTTTCTTT.

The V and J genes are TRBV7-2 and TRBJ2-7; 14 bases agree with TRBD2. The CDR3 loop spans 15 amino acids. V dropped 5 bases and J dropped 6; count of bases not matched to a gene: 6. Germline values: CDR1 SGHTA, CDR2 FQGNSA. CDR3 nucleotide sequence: TGTGCCAGCAGCCTCCGACTAGCGGGAGGGGGCGAGCAGTACTTC. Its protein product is CASSLRLAGGGEQYF.

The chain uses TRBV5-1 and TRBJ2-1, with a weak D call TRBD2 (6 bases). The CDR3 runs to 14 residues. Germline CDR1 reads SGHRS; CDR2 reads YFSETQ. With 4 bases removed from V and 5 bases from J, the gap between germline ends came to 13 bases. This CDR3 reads CASSPAGSNNEQFF. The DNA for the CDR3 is TGCGCCAGCAGCCCCGCCGGGAGTAACAATGAGCAGTTCTTC.

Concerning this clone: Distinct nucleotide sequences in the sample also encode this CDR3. The CDR3 spells CASSGTSGYEQYF. CDR3 sequence (DNA): TGTGCCAGCAGCGGGACTAGCGGGTACGAGCAGTACTTC. The chain employs TRBV9 and TRBJ2-7; 11 bases align to TRBD2. The CDR3 contains 13 residues. From germline, CDR1 is SGDLS and CDR2 YYNGEE. With V trimmed by 3 bases and J by 4 bases, 0 bases remained unmatched.

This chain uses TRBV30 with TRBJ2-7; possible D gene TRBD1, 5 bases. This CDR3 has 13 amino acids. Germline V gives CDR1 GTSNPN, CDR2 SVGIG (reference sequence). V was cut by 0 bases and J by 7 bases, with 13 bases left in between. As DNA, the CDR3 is TGTGCCTGGAGTGTCCTAGGGGCGCAAGAGCAGTACTTC. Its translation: CAWSVLGAQEQYF.

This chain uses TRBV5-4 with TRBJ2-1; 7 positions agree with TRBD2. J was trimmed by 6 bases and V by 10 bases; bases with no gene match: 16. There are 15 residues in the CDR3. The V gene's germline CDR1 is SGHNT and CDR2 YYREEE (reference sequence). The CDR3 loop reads CAFRAGVVLGNEQFF. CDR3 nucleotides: TGTGCCTTCCGGGCGGGGGTAGTGTTGGGCAATGAGCAGTTCTTC.

The CDR3 DNA reads as TGTGCCATCAAACCTGGGACAGGGGGCAAAGAGACCCAGTACTTC. Its protein product is CAIKPGTGGKETQYF. The rearrangement uses TRBV10-3 and TRBJ2-5; 12 nucleotides line up with TRBD1. CDR1 is ENHRY and CDR2 is SYGVKD in the germline V gene. The CDR3 totals 15 residues. Trimming cost V 7 bases and J 3 bases; bases outside gene matches: 6.

CDR3 sequence reads: CASSLAGRGYGYTF. As DNA, the CDR3 is TGTGCCAGCAGCTTAGCCGGCAGGGGCTATGGCTACACCTTC. The chain recombines TRBV7-9 with TRBJ1-2; tentative D call: TRBD1 (6 bases). Trimming left V 0 bases short and J 4 bases short, with 9 bases between. The CDR3 is 14 amino acids. Germline-derived CDR1 and CDR2 are SEHNR and FQNEAQ (reference sequence). Together with reference TRBV7-9 and TRBJ1-2, the CDR3 gives the full variable domain: DTGVSQNPRHKITKRGQNVTFRCDPISEHNRLYWYRQTLGQGPEFLTYFQNEAQLEKSRLLSDRFSAERPKGSFSTLEIQRTEQGDSAMYLCASSLAGRGYGYTFGSGTRLTVV.